The clone carrying this T cell receptor (beta chain) was seen once. Germline V gene data show CDR1 as MDHEN and CDR2 as SYDVKM. The CDR3 runs to 15 residues. Trimming took 3 bases from V and 1 from J, leaving 13 bases between them. This sample is part of a study of cytomegalovirus exposure and HLA in healthy donors. The PCR made use of 60 Vbeta and 13 Jbeta primers. Sequencing was performed with immunoSEQ multiplex PCR; in TCRdb, only in-frame clones are kept and a portion is missing. The sample lists around 150,000 clones; 60% to 80% were seen once. The chain carries TRBV28 and TRBJ2-7; D is possibly TRBD1 (6 bases). This TCR was recovered from a man younger than 40 in good health and CMV-seronegative. The sample taken for sequencing was PBMCs. CDR3 coding DNA: TGTGCCAGCAGTTTCGACCTCAGGGGATCCTACGAGCAGTACTTC. It translates to CASSFDLRGSYEQYF.